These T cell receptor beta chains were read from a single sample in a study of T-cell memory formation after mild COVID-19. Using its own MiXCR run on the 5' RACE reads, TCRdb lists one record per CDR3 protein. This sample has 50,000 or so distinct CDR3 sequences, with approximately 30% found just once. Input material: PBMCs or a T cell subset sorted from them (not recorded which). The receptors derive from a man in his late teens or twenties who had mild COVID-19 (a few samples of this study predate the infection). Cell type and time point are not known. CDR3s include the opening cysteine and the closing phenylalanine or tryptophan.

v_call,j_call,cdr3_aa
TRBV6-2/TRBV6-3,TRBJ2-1,CASSLRALAYNEQFF
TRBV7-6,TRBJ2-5,CASSSALAEETQYF
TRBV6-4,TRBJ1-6,CARMGSPLHF
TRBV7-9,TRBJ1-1,CASSFFVDSLNTEAFF
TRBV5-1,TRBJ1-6,CASSLRNFNSPLHF
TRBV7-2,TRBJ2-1,CASSLTRLAGGWQFF
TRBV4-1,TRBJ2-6,CASSQDHDSGANVLTF
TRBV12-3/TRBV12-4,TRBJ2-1,CASSLSGTRNEQFF
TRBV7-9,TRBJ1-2,CASSLGRTGTTLYGYTF
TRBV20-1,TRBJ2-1,CSARDPSGAYNEQFF
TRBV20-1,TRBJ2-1,CSARKDRPSSYNEQFF
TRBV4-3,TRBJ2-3,CASSQDDPTDTQYF
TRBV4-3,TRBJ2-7,CASSQEGQGAYEQYF
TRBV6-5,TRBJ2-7,CASSSEGLNPSYEQYF
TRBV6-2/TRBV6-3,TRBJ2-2,CASSWGTGLLPRGELFF
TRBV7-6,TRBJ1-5,CASSPTDYSNQPQHF
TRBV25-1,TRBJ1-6,CASKIGSGSPLHF
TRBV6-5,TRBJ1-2,CASSYGGEDGYTF
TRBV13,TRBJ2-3,CASSSADTQYF
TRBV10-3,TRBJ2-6,CAIMATQGRSGANVLTF
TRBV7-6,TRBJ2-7,CASSLSGQGSLYEQYF
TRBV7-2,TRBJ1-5,CASSGQLNQPQHF
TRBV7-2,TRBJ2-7,CASSSGELRWYF
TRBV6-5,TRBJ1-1,CASSPGPGSPEYTEAFF
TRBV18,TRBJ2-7,CASSPELAEYEQYF
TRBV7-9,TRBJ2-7,CASSLLRDILREQYF
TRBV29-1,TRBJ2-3,CSVAGGGVDTQYF